This T cell receptor (beta chain) was observed in a study of blood T cell repertoires in COVID-19. Background on the study: Sources were T cells, B-cell-depleted T cells, or PBMCs; the material itself was cDNA or gDNA.

This clone was seen more than once but under ten times. In the source study's methods: Amplification from reference gene primers served as the basis for estimated nucleated cell counts. Sequencing used immunoSEQ multiplex PCR; TCRdb keeps in-frame clones, though not all of them. The DNA gave D and trimming, while V, J and clone size come from that table. Found here are 390,000 or so clones, 80% to 85% of them singletons; the top ten hold 5% to 5.5%. V dropped 0 bases and J dropped 10 bases, with 13 bases sitting between them. The V gene's germline CDR1 is GTSNPN and CDR2 SVGIG (reference sequence). CDR3 length equals 14 residues. Symptom resolution, clearance, or two negative PCRs marked donors in Cohort 3 as recovered.

This sequence joins TRBV30 and TRBJ1-6; TRBD1 is a possible D gene (6 bases). The sequence derives from a woman aged 50 to 60 who had recovered from COVID-19. Sequenced sample: PBMCs or T cells enriched from blood (not recorded which). For the CDR3, the DNA is TGTGCCTGGAGTGTACCTGGGGGGGGCTCACCCCTCCACTTT. Protein: CAWSVPGGGSPLHF.